This passage covers 18 T cell receptor beta chains from one sample sequenced in a study of blood T cell repertoires in COVID-19. Libraries were prepared by immunoSEQ multiplex PCR; TCRdb keeps only in-frame clonotypes and omits some of them. The sample yields around 250,000 clones, more than 70% seen once. Sequenced sample: peripheral blood. The receptors derive from an elderly man with acute or convalescent COVID-19.

CDR3 amino acids: CASSQGSRYNEQFF. DNA for the CDR3: TGCGCCAGCAGCCAAGGGTCCAGGTACAATGAGCAGTTCTTC. This chain joins TRBV4-1 and TRBJ2-1, with no clear D. Trimming cost V 1 base and J 4 bases, with 8 bases left between them. The germline V gene has CDR1 MGHRA and CDR2 YSYEKL. The CDR3 is 14 residues long.

The sample holds a few counts of this clone. The chain links TRBV28 to TRBJ1-6; D not resolved. Trimming took 4 bases from V and 9 from J, leaving 16 bases between them. Germline-derived CDR1 and CDR2 are MDHEN and SYDVKM. The CDR3 is made up of 15 amino acids. The CDR3 loop is CASSSLEGWVSPLHF. The CDR3 DNA sequence: TGTGCCAGCAGTTCCCTTGAGGGATGGGTTTCACCCCTCCACTTT.

This chain joins TRBV2 and TRBJ2-7; the D gene is possibly TRBD1 (6 bases). The CDR3 spans 14 residues. The ends were cut back, 6 bases at V and 5 bases at J, with 17 bases in the middle. CDR1 and CDR2 (germline): SNHLY, FYNNEI. The DNA for the CDR3 is TGTGCCAGCAGGAGACAGGAAAGCGTCCACGAGCAGTACTTC. Residues: CASRRQESVHEQYF.

The chain carries TRBV6-1 and TRBJ2-6, with a possible D match to TRBD1 (6 bases). V dropped 0 bases and J dropped 0 bases, with 9 bases sitting between them. CDR3 length: 17 residues. The V gene's germline CDR1 is MNHNS and CDR2 SASEGT. DNA of the CDR3: TGTGCCAGCAGTGAAGCAAGGGGGAACTCTGGGGCCAACGTCCTGACTTTC. This encodes CASSEARGNSGANVLTF.

The CDR3 DNA sequence: TGTGCCAGCAGCACGGGACTAGCGGGAGGGTTTGCGTGCGATGAGCAGTTCTTC. Translating gives CASSTGLAGGFACDEQFF. This chain uses TRBV21-1 with TRBJ2-1; the D call in the table, TRBD2, was not verified against the DNA. TRBV21-1 is a listed pseudogene. The CDR3 length is 18 residues.

The V gene is TRBV28, the J gene TRBJ2-1; D unclear. V lost 3 bases to trimming and J lost 8 bases, with 11 bases between them. Germline CDR1 MDHEN, CDR2 SYDVKM. CDR3 length: 13 residues. DNA of the CDR3: TGTGCCAGCAGTTTTTTAAGGCGGCATGAGCAGTTCTTC. It is translated as CASSFLRRHEQFF.

The CDR3 reads CASSDLDYEQYF. The CDR3 coding sequence is TGTGCCAGCAGTGACTTAGATTACGAGCAGTACTTC. The chain recombines TRBV2 with TRBJ2-7; no firm D call. The length of the CDR3 is 12 residues. CDR1 and CDR2 (germline): SNHLY, FYNNEI. Between the trimmed V and J ends, which lost 3 bases and 4 bases, there was a span of 7 bases.

The chain employs TRBV24-1 and TRBJ2-3, with D possibly being TRBD2 (6 bases). Trimming took 0 bases from V and 2 from J, leaving 17 bases between them. CDR1 KGHDR and CDR2 SFDVKD come from the germline V gene. CDR3 length: 18 residues. The CDR3 region has the DNA TGTGCCACCAGTGATTTGGCCGGGACTCAAAAAAACACAGATACGCAGTATTTT. Its protein is CATSDLAGTQKNTDTQYF.

This clone was seen a few times. CDR3: CASSLGQGRGYGYTF. CDR3 DNA: TGTGCCAGCAGTTTAGGACAGGGACGGGGCTATGGCTACACCTTC. V is TRBV5-6 and J is TRBJ1-2; TRBD1 matches 8 bases. J lost 4 bases, V lost 5 bases, and 10 bases had no gene match. The CDR3 loop spans 15 amino acids. Germline loops: CDR1 SGHDT, CDR2 YYEEEE.

The rearrangement links TRBV7-2 to TRBJ1-2, with 10 nucleotides matching TRBD1. The CDR3 has 16 residues. Germline V gene data show CDR1 as SGHTA and CDR2 as FQGNSA. V was clipped by 6 bases and J by 7 bases; unmatched bases: 14. In nucleotides, the CDR3 is TGTGCCAGCAGTTCGGGCCCGGGACAGGGGAGGCTTGGCTACACCTTC. This sequence encodes CASSSGPGQGRLGYTF.

This clone was observed a handful of times. Written as DNA, the CDR3 is TGTGCCAGCTCACCAGGGGGCATAAGTTCACCCCTCCACTTT. Translating gives CASSPGGISSPLHF. The gene calls are TRBV18 and TRBJ1-6; TRBD1 might be the D (6 bases). V was shortened by 2 bases and J by 9 bases, with 11 bases between the two germline ends. The CDR3 covers 14 residues. Germline assignment: CDR1 KGHSH and CDR2 LQKENI.

Only one count was recorded for this clone. The chain couples TRBV12-2 to TRBJ2-1; TRBD2, the table's D call, was not compared with the DNA. TRBV12-2 is a recognized pseudogene. CDR3 length: 14 residues. The CDR3 is CASRPDGDCNEQFF. The CDR3 DNA is TGTGCAAGTCGACCAGACGGGGACTGCAATGAGCAGTTCTTC.

The chain carries TRBV6-5 and TRBJ2-4; D unresolved. V was clipped by 6 bases and J by 0 bases, with 12 bases between them. Looked up from germline, CDR1 is MNHEY and CDR2 is SVGAGI. The CDR3 loop spans 15 amino acids. CDR3 in amino acids: CASSPAEVAKNIQYF. In DNA, the CDR3 is TGTGCCAGCAGCCCGGCGGAAGTAGCCAAAAACATTCAGTACTTC.

V usage is TRBV6-2 or TRBV6-3 and J usage is TRBJ2-1; 12 bases map to TRBD1. Germline V CDR1 and CDR2: MNHEY, SVGEGT. V lost 0 bases and J lost 8; bases outside the gene matches: 5. The CDR3 consists of 16 residues. CDR3 residues: CASSYSSGQGAHEQFF. The CDR3 coding sequence is TGTGCCAGCAGTTACTCTTCGGGACAGGGGGCCCATGAGCAGTTCTTC.

This clone was observed once. CDR3 protein: CASRQDRSYEQYF. CDR3 sequence (DNA): TGTGCCAGTAGACAGGACAGGTCCTACGAGCAGTACTTC. This chain connects TRBV19 to TRBJ2-7; 7 bases map to TRBD1. In germline, CDR1 is LNHDA, CDR2 SQIVND (reference sequence). CDR3 size: 13 residues. The trim removed 6 bases at V and 1 base at J, leaving 3 bases unmatched.

The chain carries TRBV28 and TRBJ1-2; D call uncertain. Trimming took off 4 bases at V and 0 bases at J, with 6 bases between the two ends. Germline V CDR1 and CDR2: MDHEN, SYDVKM. CDR3 length equals 13 residues. The CDR3 region has the DNA TGTGCCAGCAGTTATTCAGCTAACTATGGCTACACCTTC. It encodes CASSYSANYGYTF.

This chain uses TRBV30 with TRBJ2-3; D may be TRBD1 (6 bases). The CDR3 is made up of 15 amino acids. Trimming took 0 bases from V and 4 from J, leaving 14 bases between them. Germline CDR1 reads GTSNPN; CDR2 reads SVGIG (reference sequence). The CDR3 nucleotides are TGTGCCTGGAGTGTACCCCAGGGGATGGCAGATACGCAGTATTTT. Protein sequence: CAWSVPQGMADTQYF.

The gene calls are TRBV29-1 and TRBJ2-5, with D perhaps matching TRBD1 (6 bases). This CDR3 contains 16 residues. With 4 bases removed from V and 7 bases from J, the gap between germline ends came to 25 bases. Germline lookup yields CDR1 SQVTM and CDR2 ANQGSEA. The CDR3 DNA reads as TGCAGCGTTGCCTTGGACAGCCGCCGTAGAGTAGGGACCCAGTACTTC. It is translated as CSVALDSRRRVGTQYF.